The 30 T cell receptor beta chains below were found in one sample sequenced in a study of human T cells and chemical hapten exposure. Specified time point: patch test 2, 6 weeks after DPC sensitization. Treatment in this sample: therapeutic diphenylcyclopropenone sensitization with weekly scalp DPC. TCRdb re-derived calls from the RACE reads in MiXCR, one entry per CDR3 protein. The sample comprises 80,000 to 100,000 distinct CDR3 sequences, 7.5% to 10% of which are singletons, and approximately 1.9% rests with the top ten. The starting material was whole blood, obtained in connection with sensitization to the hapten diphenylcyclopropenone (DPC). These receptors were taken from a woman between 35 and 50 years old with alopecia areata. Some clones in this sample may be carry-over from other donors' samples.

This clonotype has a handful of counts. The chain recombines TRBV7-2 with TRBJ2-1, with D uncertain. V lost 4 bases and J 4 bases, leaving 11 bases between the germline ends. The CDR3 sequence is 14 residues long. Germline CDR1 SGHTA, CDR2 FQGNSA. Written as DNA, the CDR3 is TGTGCCAGCAGCTGGCGAAGTAGGTACAATGAGCAGTTCTTC. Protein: CASSWRSRYNEQFF.

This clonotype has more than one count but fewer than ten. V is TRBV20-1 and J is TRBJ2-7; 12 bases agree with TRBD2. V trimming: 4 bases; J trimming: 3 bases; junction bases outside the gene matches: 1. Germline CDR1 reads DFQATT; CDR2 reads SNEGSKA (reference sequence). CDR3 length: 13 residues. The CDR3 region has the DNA TGCAGTGCTACACTAGCGGGAGGCTACGAGCAGTACTTC. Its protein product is CSATLAGGYEQYF.

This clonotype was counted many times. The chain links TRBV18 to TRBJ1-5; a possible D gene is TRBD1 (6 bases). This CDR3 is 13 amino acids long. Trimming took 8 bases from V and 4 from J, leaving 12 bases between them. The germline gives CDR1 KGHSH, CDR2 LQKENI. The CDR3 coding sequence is TGTGCCAGCAGCCCAGACAGGAATCAGCCCCAGCATTTT. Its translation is CASSPDRNQPQHF.

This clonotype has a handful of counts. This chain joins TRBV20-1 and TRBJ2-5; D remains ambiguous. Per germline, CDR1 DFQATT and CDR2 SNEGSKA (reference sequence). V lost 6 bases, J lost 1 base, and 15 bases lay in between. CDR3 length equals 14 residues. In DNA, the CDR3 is TGCAGTGCCCCCGAGCGTGGTATCCAAGAGACCCAGTACTTC. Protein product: CSAPERGIQETQYF.

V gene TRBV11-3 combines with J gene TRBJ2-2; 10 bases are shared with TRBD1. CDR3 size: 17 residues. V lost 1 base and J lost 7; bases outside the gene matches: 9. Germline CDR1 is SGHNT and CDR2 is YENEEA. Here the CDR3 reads CASSLVIGTGDVGELFF. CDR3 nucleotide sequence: TGTGCCAGCAGCTTAGTAATAGGGACAGGGGACGTCGGGGAGCTGTTTTTT.

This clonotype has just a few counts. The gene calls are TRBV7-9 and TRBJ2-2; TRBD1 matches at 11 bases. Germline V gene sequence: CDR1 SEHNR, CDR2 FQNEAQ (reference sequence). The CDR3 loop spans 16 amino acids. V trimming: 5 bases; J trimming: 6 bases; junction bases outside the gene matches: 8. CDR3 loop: CASSDMGQGVPGELFF. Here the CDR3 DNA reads TGTGCCAGCAGCGATATGGGACAGGGGGTTCCCGGGGAGCTGTTTTTT.

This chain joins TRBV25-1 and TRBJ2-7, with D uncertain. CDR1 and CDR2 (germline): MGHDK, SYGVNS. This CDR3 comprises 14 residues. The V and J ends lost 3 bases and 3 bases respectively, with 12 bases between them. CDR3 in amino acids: CASSDPLPGYEQYF. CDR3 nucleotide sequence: TGTGCCAGCAGTGACCCCCTCCCCGGCTACGAGCAGTACTTC.

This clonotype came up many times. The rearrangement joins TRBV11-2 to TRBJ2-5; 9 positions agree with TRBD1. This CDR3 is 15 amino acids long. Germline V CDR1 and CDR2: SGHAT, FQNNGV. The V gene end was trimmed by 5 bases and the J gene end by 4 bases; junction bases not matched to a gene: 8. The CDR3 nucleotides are TGTGCCAGCAGCCCACAAAACAGGGGGCGAGAGACCCAGTACTTC. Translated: CASSPQNRGRETQYF.

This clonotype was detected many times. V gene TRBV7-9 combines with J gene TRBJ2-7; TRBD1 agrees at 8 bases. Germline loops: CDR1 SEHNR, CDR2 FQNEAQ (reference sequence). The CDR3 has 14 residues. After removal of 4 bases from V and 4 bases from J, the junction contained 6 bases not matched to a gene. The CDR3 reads CASSSRDRFYEQYF. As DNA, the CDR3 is TGTGCCAGCAGCTCCCGGGACAGGTTTTACGAGCAGTACTTC. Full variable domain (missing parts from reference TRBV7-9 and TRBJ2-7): DTGVSQNPRHKITKRGQNVTFRCDPISEHNRLYWYRQTLGQGPEFLTYFQNEAQLEKSRLLSDRFSAERPKGSFSTLEIQRTEQGDSAMYLCASSSRDRFYEQYFGPGTRLTVT.

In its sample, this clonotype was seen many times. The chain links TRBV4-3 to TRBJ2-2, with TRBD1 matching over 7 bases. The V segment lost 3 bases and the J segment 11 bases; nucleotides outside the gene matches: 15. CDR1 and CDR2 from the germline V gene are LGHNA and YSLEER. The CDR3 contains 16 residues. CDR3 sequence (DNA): TGCGCCAGCAGCCAGGTTACAGGGGTAGGAACACGCGAGCTGTTTTTT. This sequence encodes CASSQVTGVGTRELFF.

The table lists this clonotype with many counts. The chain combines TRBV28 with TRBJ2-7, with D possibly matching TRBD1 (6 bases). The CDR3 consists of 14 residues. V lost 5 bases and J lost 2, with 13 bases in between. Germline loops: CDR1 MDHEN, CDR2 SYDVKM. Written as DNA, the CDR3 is TGTGCCAGCAGTGGGGGCGACAATCCCTACGAGCAGTACTTC. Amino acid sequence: CASSGGDNPYEQYF.

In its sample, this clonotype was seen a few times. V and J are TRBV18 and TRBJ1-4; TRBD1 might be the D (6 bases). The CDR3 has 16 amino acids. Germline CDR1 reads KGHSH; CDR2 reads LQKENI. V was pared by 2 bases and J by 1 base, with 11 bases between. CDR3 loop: CASSPRGGRTNEKLFF. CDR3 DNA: TGTGCCAGCTCACCAAGAGGGGGAAGAACTAATGAAAAACTGTTTTTT.

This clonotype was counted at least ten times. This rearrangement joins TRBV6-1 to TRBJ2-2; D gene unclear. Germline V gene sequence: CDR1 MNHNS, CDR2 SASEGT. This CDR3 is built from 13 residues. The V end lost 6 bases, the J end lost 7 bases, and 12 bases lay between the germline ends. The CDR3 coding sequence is TGTGCCAGCAGGCGAGACAAAGACGGGGAGCTGTTTTTT. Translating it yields CASRRDKDGELFF.

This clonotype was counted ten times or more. CDR3 residues: CASSYPTATGQGGYEQYF. CDR3 nucleotides: TGTGCCAGCAGCTACCCTACCGCGACCGGACAGGGGGGTTACGAGCAGTACTTC. This chain joins TRBV11-1 and TRBJ2-7, with 10 bases aligning to TRBD1. The length of the CDR3 is 18 residues. Unmatched junction bases numbered 16, after V lost 4 bases and J lost 4 bases. Germline V gene lookup returns CDR1 SGHAT and CDR2 FQDESV (reference sequence).

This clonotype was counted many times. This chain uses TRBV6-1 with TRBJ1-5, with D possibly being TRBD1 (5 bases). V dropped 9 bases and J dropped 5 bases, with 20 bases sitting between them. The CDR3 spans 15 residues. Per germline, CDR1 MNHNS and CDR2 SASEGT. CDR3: CASNRASGLDQPQHF. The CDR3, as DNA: TGTGCCAGTAATAGAGCCTCAGGGTTGGATCAGCCCCAGCATTTT.

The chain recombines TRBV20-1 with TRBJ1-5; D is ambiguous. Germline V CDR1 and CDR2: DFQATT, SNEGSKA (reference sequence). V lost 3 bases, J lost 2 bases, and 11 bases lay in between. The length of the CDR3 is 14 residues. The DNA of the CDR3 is TGCAGTGCTAGCAAACAACACGGCAATCAGCCCCAGCATTTT. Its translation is CSASKQHGNQPQHF.

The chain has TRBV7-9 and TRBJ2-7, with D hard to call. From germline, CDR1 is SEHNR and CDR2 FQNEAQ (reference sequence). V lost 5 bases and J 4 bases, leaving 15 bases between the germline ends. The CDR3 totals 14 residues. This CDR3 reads CASSPPKGGYEQYF. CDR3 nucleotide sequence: TGTGCCAGCAGCCCACCCAAGGGTGGGTACGAGCAGTACTTC.

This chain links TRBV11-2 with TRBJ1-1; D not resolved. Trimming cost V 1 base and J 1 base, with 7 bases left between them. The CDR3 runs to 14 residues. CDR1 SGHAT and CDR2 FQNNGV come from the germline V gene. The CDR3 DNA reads TGTGCCAGCAGCTTAGGCCGACAGAACACTGAAGCTTTCTTT. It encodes CASSLGRQNTEAFF.

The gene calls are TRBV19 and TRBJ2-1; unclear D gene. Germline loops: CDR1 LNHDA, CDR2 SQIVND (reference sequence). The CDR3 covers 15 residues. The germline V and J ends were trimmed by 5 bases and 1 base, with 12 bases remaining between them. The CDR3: CASSALLGSYNEQFF. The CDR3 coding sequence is TGTGCCAGTAGTGCCCTCCTGGGGTCCTACAATGAGCAGTTCTTC.

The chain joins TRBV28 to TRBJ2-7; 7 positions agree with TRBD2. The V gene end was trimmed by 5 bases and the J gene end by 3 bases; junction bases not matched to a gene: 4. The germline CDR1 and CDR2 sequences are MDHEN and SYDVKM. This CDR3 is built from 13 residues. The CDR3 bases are TGTGCCAGCAGTGGGGGGGTTGGCTACGAGCAGTACTTC. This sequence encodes CASSGGVGYEQYF.

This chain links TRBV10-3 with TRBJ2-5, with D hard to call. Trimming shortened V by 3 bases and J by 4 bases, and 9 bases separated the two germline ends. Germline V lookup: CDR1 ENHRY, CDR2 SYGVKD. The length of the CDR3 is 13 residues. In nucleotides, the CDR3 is TGTGCCATCAGTGAAGGGAAGAGAGAGACCCAGTACTTC. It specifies CAISEGKRETQYF.

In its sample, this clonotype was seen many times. The CDR3 reads CASSLVPNTGELFF. The CDR3 nucleotides read TGTGCCAGCAGCTTAGTTCCGAACACCGGGGAGCTGTTTTTT. The rearrangement joins TRBV7-8 to TRBJ2-2; D remains unclear. The germline gives CDR1 SGHVS, CDR2 FQNEAQ. This CDR3 spans 14 amino acids. V was cut by 1 base and J by 0 bases, with 3 bases left in between.

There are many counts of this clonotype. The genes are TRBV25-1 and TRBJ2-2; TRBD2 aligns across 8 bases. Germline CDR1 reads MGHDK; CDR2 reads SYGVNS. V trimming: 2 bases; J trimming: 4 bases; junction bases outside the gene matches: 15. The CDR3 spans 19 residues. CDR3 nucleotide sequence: TGTGCCAGCAGTGAAAGCCTGACTCCGGGACTAGGTGTCACCGGGGAGCTGTTTTTT. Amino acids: CASSESLTPGLGVTGELFF.

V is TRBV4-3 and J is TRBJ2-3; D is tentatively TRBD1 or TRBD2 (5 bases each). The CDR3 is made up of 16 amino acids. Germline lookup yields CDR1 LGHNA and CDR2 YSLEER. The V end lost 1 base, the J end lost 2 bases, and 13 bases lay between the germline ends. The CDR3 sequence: CASSQGDGPLTDTQYF. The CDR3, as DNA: TGCGCCAGCAGCCAAGGGGACGGGCCACTCACAGATACGCAGTATTTT.

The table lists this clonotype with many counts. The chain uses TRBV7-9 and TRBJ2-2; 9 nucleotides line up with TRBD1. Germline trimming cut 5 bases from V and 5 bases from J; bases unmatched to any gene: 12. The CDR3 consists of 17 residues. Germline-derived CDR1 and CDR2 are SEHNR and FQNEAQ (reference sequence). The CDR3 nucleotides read TGTGCCAGCAGCGAACTACAGGGGGCGCTGGGAACCGGGGAGCTGTTTTTT. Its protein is CASSELQGALGTGELFF. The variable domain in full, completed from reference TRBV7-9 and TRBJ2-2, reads DTGVSQNPRHKITKRGQNVTFRCDPISEHNRLYWYRQTLGQGPEFLTYFQNEAQLEKSRLLSDRFSAERPKGSFSTLEIQRTEQGDSAMYLCASSELQGALGTGELFFGEGSRLTVL.

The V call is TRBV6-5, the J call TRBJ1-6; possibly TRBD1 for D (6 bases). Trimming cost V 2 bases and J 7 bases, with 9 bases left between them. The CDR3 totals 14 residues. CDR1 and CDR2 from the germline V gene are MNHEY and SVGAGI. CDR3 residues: CASSYGTGNSPLHF. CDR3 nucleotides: TGTGCCAGCAGTTACGGAACAGGGAATTCACCCCTCCACTTT.

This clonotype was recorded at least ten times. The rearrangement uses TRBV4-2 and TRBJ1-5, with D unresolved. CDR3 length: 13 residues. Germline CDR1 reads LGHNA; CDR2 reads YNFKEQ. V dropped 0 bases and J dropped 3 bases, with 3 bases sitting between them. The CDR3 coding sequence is TGTGCCAGCAGCCAAGAGCCCAATCAGCCCCAGCATTTT. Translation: CASSQEPNQPQHF.

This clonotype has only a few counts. The CDR3 spells CASSSPAGSYEQYF. CDR3 DNA sequence: TGTGCCAGCAGTTCCCCGGCAGGCTCCTACGAGCAGTACTTC. The genes are TRBV28 and TRBJ2-7, with D hard to call. V was clipped by 4 bases and J by 0 bases, with 10 bases between them. Germline CDR1 is MDHEN and CDR2 is SYDVKM. This CDR3 is 14 amino acids long.

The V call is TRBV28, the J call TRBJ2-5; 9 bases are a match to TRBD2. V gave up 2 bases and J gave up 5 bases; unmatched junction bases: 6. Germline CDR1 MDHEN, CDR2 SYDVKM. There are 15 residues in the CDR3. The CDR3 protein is CASSLQSGRRETQYF. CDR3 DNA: TGTGCCAGCAGTTTACAAAGCGGGAGGCGGGAGACCCAGTACTTC.

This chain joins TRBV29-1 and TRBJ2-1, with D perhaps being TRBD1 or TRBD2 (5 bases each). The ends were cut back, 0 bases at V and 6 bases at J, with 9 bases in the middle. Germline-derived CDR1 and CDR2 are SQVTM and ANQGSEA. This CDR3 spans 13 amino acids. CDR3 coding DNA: TGCAGCGTTGAAGACGGGACCCCCAATGAGCAGTTCTTC. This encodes CSVEDGTPNEQFF.